This T cell receptor (beta chain) stems from a study of patients and donors after allogeneic stem cell transplantation. The CDR3 is made up of 16 amino acids. The junction had 6 bases not matched to a gene; V was cut back by 6 bases and J by 2 bases. This clonotype showed up just a few times. Each CDR3 protein gets one entry after TCRdb re-called the RT-PCR reads with MiXCR. The table includes some 150,000 distinct CDR3 sequences, roughly two fifths detected once. This TCR was sampled from a human donor who was either an allogeneic HSCT recipient or a stem cell or donor lymphocyte infusion donor (not recorded which). It is not recorded whose cells these are; they may come from a transplant donor. V and J are TRBV12-3 or TRBV12-4 and TRBJ2-3; 12 bases are shared with TRBD2. The sequencing sample was made of blood, either unsorted or a sorted T cell fraction (not recorded which). CDR3 region: CASRPLAGGTTDTQYF. The CDR3 DNA is TGTGCCAGCAGACCGCTAGCGGGGGGGACCACAGATACGCAGTATTTT.